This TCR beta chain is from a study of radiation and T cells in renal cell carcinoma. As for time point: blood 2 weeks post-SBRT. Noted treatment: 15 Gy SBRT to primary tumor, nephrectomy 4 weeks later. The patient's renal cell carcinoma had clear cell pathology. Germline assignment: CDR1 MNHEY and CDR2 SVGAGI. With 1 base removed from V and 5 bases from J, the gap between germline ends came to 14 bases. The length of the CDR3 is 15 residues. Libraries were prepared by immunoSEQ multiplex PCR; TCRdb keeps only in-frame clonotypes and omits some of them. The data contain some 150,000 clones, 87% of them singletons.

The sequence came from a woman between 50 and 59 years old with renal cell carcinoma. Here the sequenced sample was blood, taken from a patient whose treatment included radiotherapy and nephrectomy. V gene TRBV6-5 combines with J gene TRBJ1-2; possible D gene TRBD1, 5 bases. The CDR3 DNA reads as TGTGCCAGCAGTTACTTAACAGGACCCGGATATGGCTACACCTTC. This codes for CASSYLTGPGYGYTF.